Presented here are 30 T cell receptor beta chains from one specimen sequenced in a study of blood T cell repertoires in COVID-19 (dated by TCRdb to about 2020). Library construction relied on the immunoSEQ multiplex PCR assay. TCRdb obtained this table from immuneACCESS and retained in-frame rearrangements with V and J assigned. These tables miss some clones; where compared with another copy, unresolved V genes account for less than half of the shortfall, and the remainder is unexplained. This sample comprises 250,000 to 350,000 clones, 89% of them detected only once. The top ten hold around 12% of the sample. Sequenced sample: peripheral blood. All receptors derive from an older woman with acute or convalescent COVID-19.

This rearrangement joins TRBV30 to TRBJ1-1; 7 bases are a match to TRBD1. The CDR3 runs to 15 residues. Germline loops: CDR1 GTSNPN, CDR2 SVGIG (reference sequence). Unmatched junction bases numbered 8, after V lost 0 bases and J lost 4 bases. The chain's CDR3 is CAWSVQGRYVTEAFF. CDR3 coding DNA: TGTGCCTGGAGTGTACAGGGGAGGTACGTCACTGAAGCTTTCTTT.

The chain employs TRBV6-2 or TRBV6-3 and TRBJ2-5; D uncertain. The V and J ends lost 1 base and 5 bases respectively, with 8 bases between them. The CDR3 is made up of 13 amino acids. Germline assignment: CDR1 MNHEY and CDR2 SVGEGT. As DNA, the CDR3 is TGTGCCAGCAGTTACTTTGGCATTGAGACCCAGTACTTC. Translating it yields CASSYFGIETQYF.

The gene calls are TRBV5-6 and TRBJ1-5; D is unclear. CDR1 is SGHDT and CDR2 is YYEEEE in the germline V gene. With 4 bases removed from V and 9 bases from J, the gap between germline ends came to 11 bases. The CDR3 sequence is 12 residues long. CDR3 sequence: CASSTYGGPQHF. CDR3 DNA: TGTGCCAGCAGCACCTACGGAGGGCCCCAGCATTTT.

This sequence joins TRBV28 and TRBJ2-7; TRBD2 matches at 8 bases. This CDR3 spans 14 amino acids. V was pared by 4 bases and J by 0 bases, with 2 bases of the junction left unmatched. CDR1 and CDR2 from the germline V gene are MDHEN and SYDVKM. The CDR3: CASSWSGSSYEQYF. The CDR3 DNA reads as TGTGCCAGCAGTTGGAGCGGGAGCTCCTACGAGCAGTACTTC.

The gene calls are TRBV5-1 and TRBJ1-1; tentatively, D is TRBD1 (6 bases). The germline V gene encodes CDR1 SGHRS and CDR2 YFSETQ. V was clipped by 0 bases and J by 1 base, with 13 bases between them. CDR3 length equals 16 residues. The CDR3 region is CASSLVGGLGNTEAFF. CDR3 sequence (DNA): TGCGCCAGCAGCTTGGTCGGGGGGCTGGGGAACACTGAAGCTTTCTTT.

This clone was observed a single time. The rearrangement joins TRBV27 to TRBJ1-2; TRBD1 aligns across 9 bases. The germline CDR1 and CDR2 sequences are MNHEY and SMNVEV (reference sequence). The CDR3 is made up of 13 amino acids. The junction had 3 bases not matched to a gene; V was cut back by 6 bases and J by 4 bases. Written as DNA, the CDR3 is TGTGCCAGCAGGCGGACAGGGGCCTATGGCTACACCTTC. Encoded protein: CASRRTGAYGYTF.

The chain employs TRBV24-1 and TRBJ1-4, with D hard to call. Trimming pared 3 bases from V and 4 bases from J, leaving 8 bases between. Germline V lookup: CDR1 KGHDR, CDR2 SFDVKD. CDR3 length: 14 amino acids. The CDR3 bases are TGTGCCACCAGTGATAACAGTCTTAATGAAAAACTGTTTTTT. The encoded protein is CATSDNSLNEKLFF.

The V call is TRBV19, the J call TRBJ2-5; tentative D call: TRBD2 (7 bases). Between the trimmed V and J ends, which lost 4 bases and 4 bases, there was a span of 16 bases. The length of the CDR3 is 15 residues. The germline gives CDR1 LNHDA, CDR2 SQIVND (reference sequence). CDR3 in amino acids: CASSTAGGRGETQYF. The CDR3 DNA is TGTGCCAGTAGTACGGCCGGGGGGCGTGGAGAGACCCAGTACTTC.

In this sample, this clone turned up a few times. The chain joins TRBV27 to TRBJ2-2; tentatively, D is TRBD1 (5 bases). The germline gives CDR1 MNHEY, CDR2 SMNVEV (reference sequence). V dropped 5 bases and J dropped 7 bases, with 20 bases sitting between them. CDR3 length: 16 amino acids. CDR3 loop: CASSPLLKGPSGELFF. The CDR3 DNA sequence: TGTGCCAGCAGTCCCCTTTTGAAGGGGCCAAGCGGGGAGCTGTTTTTT.

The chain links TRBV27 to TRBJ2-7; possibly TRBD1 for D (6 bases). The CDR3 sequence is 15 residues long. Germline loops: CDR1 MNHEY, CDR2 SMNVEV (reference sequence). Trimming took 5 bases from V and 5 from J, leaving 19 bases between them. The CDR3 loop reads CASSLTGYSSHEQYF. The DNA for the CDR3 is TGTGCCAGCAGTCTCACAGGGTATAGTTCCCACGAGCAGTACTTC.

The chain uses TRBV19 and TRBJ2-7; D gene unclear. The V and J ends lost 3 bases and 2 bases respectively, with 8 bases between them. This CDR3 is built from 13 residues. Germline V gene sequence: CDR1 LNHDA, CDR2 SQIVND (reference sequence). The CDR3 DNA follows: TGTGCCAGTAGTATGGCAAGAACCTACGAGCAGTACTTC. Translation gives CASSMARTYEQYF.

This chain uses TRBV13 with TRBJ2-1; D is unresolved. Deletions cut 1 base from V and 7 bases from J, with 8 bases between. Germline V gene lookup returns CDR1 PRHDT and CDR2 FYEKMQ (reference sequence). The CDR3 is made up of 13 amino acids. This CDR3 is CASSLVFGNEQFF. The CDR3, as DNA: TGTGCCAGCAGCTTAGTATTCGGGAATGAGCAGTTCTTC.

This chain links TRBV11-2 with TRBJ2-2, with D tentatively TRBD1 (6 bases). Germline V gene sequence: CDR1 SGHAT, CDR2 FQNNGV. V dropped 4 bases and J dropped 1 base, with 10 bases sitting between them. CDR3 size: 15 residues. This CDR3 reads CASSSRQENTGELFF. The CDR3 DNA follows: TGTGCCAGCAGCTCACGACAGGAGAACACCGGGGAGCTGTTTTTT.

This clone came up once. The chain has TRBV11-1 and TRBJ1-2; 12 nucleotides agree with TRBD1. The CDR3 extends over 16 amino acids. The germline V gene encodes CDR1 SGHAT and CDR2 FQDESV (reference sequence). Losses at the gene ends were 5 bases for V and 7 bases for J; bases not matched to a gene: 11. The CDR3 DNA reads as TGTGCCAGCAGCCCTCTTGGGACAGGGGGCCGCGGTGGCTACACCTTC. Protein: CASSPLGTGGRGGYTF.

Here the CDR3 DNA reads TGCAGTGCTAGTTTGGCAGGGGGCACAGATACGCAGTATTTT. Translation gives CSASLAGGTDTQYF. V gene TRBV20-1 combines with J gene TRBJ2-3; possible D gene TRBD1, 6 bases. The CDR3 is 14 residues long. Trimming took 3 bases from V and 1 from J, leaving 11 bases between them. Germline V CDR1 and CDR2: DFQATT, SNEGSKA (reference sequence).

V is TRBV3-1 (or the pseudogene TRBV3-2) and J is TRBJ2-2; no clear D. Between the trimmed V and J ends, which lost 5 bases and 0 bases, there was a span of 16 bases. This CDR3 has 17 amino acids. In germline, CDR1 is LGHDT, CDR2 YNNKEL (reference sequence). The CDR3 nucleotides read TGTGCCAGCAGCTCGCCAGGTTCCCCCTCGAACACCGGGGAGCTGTTTTTT. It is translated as CASSSPGSPSNTGELFF.

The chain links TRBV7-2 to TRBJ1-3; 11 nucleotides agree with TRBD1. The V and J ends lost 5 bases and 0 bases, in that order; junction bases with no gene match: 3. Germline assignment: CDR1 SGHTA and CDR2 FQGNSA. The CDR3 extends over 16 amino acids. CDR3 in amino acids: CASSKGQGASGNTIYF. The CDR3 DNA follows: TGTGCCAGCAGCAAAGGACAGGGGGCCTCTGGAAACACCATATATTTT.

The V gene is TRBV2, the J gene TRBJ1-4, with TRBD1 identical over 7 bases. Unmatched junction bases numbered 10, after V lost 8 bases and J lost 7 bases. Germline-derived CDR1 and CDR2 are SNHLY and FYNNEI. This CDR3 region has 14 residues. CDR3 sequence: CASRIQGQVEKLFF. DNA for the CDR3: TGTGCCAGCCGTATACAGGGGCAGGTTGAAAAACTGTTTTTT.

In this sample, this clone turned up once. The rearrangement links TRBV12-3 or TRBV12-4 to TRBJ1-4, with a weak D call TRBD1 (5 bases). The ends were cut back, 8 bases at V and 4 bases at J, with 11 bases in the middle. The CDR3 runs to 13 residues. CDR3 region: CASGDSYNEKLFF. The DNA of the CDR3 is TGTGCCAGCGGAGACAGTTATAATGAAAAACTGTTTTTT.

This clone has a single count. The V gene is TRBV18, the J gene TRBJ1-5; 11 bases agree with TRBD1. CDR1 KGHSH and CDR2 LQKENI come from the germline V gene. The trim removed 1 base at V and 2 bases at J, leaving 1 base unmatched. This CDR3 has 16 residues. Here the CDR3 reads CASSPQGQGGNQPQHF. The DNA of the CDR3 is TGTGCCAGCTCACCACAGGGACAGGGGGGCAATCAGCCCCAGCATTTT. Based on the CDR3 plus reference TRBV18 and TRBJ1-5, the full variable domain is NAGVMQNPRHLVRRRGQEARLRCSPMKGHSHVYWYRQLPEEGLKFMVYLQKENIIDESGMPKERFSAEFPKEGPSILRIQQVVRGDSAAYFCASSPQGQGGNQPQHFGDGTRLSIL.

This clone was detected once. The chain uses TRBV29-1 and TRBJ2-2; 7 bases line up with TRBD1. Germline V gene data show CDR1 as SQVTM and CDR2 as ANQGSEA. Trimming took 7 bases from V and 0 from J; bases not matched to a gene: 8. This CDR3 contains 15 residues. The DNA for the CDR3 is TGCAGCGCAAAAACCGGGACAGCGAACACCGGGGAGCTGTTTTTT. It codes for CSAKTGTANTGELFF.

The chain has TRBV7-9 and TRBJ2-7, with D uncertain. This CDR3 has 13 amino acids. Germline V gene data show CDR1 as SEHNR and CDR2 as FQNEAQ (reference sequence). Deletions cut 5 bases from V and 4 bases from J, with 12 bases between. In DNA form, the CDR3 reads TGTGCCAGCAGCCCCCGTTCGAGTTACGAGCAGTACTTC. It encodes CASSPRSSYEQYF.

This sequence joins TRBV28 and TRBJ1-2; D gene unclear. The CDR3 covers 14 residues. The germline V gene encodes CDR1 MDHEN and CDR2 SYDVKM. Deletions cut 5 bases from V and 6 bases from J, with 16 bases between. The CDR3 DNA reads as TGTGCCAGCAGTCCTCTCGGGGATTCCCATGGCTACACCTTC. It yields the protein CASSPLGDSHGYTF.

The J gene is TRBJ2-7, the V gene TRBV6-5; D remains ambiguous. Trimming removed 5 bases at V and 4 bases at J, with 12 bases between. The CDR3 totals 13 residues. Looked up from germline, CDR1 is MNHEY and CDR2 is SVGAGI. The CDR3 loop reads CASSPRGGYEQYF. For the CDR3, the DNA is TGTGCCAGCAGTCCCCGCGGTGGGTACGAGCAGTACTTC.

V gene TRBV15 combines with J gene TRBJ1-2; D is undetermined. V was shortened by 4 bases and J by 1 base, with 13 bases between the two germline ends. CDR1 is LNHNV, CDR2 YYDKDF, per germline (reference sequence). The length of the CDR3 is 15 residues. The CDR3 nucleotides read TGTGCCACCAGCATTATCGGACGGGATAACTATGGCTACACCTTC. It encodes CATSIIGRDNYGYTF.

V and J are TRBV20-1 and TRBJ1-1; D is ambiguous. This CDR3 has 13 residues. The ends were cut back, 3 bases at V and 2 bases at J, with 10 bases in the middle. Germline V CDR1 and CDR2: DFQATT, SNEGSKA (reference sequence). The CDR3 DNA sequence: TGCAGTGCTAGTTTTCCAGTTAACACTGAAGCTTTCTTT. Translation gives CSASFPVNTEAFF.

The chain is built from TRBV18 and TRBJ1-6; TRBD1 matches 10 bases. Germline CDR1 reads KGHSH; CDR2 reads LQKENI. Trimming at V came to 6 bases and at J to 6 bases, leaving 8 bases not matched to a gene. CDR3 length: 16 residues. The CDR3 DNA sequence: TGTGCCAGCTCGGTCTCCGGGACAGGGGCTAATTCACCCCTCCACTTT. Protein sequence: CASSVSGTGANSPLHF. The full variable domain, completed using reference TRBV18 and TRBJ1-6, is NAGVMQNPRHLVRRRGQEARLRCSPMKGHSHVYWYRQLPEEGLKFMVYLQKENIIDESGMPKERFSAEFPKEGPSILRIQQVVRGDSAAYFCASSVSGTGANSPLHFGNGTRLTVT.

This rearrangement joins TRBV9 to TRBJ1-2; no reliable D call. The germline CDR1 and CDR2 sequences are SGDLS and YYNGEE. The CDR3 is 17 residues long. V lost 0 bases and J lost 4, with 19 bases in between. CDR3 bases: TGTGCCAGCAGCGTAGATGGGCCTCCTGTCGCGGGCTATGGCTACACCTTC. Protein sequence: CASSVDGPPVAGYGYTF.

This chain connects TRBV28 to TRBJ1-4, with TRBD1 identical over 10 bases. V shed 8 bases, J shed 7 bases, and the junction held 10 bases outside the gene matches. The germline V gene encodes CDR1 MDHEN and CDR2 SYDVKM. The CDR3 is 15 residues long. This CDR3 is CASFTPGQGSEKLFF. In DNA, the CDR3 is TGTGCCAGCTTTACCCCGGGACAGGGGAGTGAAAAACTGTTTTTT.

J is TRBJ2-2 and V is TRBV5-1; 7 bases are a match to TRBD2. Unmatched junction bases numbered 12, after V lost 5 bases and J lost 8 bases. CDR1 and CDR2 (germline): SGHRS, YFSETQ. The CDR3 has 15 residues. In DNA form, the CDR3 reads TGCGCCAGCAGGGGGCTAGCGGACGAAAGGGGGGAGCTGTTTTTT. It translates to CASRGLADERGELFF.